The entry that follows covers one TCR beta chain sequence. The target antigen is unknown. These data originate in a study of T cell repertoires and HLA-DP antigens. Study details: Transduced HeLa cells presented HLA-DP to CD4+ T cells.

Amplification used primers for 54 TRBV and 13 TRBJ segments. Sequencing used immunoSEQ multiplex PCR; TCRdb keeps in-frame clones, though not all of them. The table records approximately 100,000 clones, about 89% of them present only once. Study findings and constraints: Sorted CD137+ clonality was roughly 0.4 for both alloantigens, versus approximately 0.04 pre-culture. Clones undetected before culture averaged about 40% against one allele and 50.6% against the other.

V shed 1 base and J shed 8 bases, with 14 bases lying between them. The CDR3 is made up of 15 amino acids. Germline CDR1 is SEHNR and CDR2 is FQNEAQ (reference sequence). This clonotype originated in a man aged 45-65 years in good health and CMV-seronegative. V usage is TRBV7-9 and J usage is TRBJ1-4; no definite D call. The sample comprised CD4+ T cells from PBMCs. CDR3: CASSLVVGRREKLFF. The CDR3 DNA reads as TGTGCCAGCAGCTTAGTGGTGGGGAGGAGAGAAAAACTGTTTTTT.